Described below is a single TCR beta chain sequence and its context. This sample is part of a study of blood T cell repertoires in COVID-19. V was trimmed by 6 bases and J by 0 bases, leaving 6 bases between them. The CDR3 sequence is 14 residues long. Germline lookup yields CDR1 SEHNR and CDR2 FQNEAQ (reference sequence). Generated by immunoSEQ multiplex PCR, the TCRdb table keeps only in-frame clones and is missing some. This table has about 320,000 clones, almost 85% appearing once. The sequencing sample was made of peripheral blood. This chain connects TRBV7-9 to TRBJ1-6, with unresolved D. The TCR sequence derives from a human donor in a cohort sampled during active COVID-19. The CDR3 here is CASRVSSYNSPLHF. Written as DNA, the CDR3 is TGTGCCAGCAGAGTCAGCTCCTATAATTCACCCCTCCACTTT.